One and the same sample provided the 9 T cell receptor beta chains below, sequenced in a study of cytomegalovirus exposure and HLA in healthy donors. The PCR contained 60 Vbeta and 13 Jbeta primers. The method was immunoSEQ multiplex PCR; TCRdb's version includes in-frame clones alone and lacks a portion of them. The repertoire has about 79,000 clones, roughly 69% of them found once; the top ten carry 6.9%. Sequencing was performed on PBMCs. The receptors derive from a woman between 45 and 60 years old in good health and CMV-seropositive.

The CDR3 sequence is CASSDTGYSNQPQHF. As DNA, the CDR3 is TGTGCCAGCAGTGATACTGGTTATAGCAATCAGCCCCAGCATTTT. The gene calls are TRBV2 and TRBJ1-5; unclear D gene. CDR1 and CDR2 (germline): SNHLY, FYNNEI. The CDR3 runs to 15 residues. Trimming shortened V by 3 bases and J by 0 bases, and 9 bases separated the two germline ends.

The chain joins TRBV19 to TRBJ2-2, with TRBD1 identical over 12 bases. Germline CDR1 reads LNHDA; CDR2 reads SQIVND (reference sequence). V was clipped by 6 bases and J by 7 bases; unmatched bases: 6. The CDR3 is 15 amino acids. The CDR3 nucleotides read TGTGCCAGTAGCCGGGACAGGGGGCTTGTCGGGGAGCTGTTTTTT. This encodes CASSRDRGLVGELFF.

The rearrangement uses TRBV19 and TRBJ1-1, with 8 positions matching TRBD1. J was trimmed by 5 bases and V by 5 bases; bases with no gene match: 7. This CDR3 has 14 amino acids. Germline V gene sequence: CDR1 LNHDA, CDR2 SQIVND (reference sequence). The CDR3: CASSVGQGSTEAFF. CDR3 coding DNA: TGTGCCAGTAGTGTCGGACAGGGATCGACTGAAGCTTTCTTT.

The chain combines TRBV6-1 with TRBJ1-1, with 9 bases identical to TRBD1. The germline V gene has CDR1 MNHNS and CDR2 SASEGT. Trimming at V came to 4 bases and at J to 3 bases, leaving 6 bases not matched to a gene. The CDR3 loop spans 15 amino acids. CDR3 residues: CASSARTGADTEAFF. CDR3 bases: TGTGCCAGCAGTGCCCGGACAGGGGCGGACACTGAAGCTTTCTTT.

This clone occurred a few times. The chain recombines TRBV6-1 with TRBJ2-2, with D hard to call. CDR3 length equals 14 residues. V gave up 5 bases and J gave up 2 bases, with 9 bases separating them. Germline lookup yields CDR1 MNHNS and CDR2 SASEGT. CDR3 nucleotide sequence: TGTGCCAGCAGTTATCTGAGCAACACCGGGGAGCTGTTTTTT. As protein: CASSYLSNTGELFF.

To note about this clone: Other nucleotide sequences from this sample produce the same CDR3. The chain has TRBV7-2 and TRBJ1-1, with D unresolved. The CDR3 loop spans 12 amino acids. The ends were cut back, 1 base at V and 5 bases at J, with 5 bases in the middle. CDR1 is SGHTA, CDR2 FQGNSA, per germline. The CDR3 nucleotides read TGTGCCAGCAGCTTAGTTATTACTGAAGCTTTCTTT. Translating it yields CASSLVITEAFF. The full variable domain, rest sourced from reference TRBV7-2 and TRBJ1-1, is GAGVSQSPSNKVTEKGKDVELRCDPISGHTALYWYRQSLGQGLEFLIYFQGNSAPDKSGLPSDRFSAERTGGSVSTLTIQRTQQEDSAVYLCASSLVITEAFFGQGTRLTVV.

CDR3 nucleotides: TGTGCCAGCAGCACCCCTACGGGACAGCGTATGGGGGACACTGAAGCTTTCTTT. Residues: CASSTPTGQRMGDTEAFF. The chain is built from TRBV5-4 and TRBJ1-1; 7 bases line up with TRBD1. The CDR3 is 18 amino acids. The V segment lost 4 bases and the J segment 3 bases; nucleotides outside the gene matches: 18. Germline V CDR1 and CDR2: SGHNT, YYREEE (reference sequence).

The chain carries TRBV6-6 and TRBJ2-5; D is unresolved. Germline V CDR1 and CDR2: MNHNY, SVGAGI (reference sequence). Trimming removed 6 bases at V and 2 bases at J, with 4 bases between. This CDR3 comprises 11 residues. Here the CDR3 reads CASSRQETQYF. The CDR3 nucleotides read TGTGCCAGCAGCCGGCAAGAGACCCAGTACTTC.

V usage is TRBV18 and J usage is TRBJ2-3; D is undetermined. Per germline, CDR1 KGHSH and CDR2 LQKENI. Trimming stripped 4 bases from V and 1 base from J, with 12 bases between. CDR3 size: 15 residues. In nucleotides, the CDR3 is TGTGCCAGCTCACTTAGCACCGAGCGCACAGATACGCAGTATTTT. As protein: CASSLSTERTDTQYF. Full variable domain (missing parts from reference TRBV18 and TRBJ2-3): NAGVMQNPRHLVRRRGQEARLRCSPMKGHSHVYWYRQLPEEGLKFMVYLQKENIIDESGMPKERFSAEFPKEGPSILRIQQVVRGDSAAYFCASSLSTERTDTQYFGPGTRLTVL.